This entry lists 2 T cell receptor beta chains sequenced from one sample in a study of CD8 T cells in ankylosing spondylitis. TCRdb re-called the 5' RACE reads through MiXCR, storing one row per CDR3 protein. The data hold 150,000 to 200,000 distinct CDR3 sequences, with 15% to 20% observed a single time. The sequencing sample was made of blood, either unsorted or a sorted T cell fraction (not recorded which). The receptors were sampled from a male donor aged 10-29 years with ankylosing spondylitis or in good health (not recorded which).

This clonotype came up many times. The gene calls are TRBV19 and TRBJ2-2; D gene ambiguous. The germline CDR1 and CDR2 sequences are LNHDA and SQIVND (reference sequence). This CDR3 has 14 residues. V was shortened by 1 base and J by 0 bases, with 3 bases between the two germline ends. In nucleotides, the CDR3 is TGTGCCAGTAGTATAGGACCGAACACCGGGGAGCTGTTTTTT. Translating it yields CASSIGPNTGELFF.

This clonotype showed up many times. The V and J genes are TRBV20-1 and TRBJ2-7; TRBD1 aligns across 7 bases. Germline CDR1 reads DFQATT; CDR2 reads SNEGSKA (reference sequence). V was pared by 5 bases and J by 0 bases, with 4 bases of the junction left unmatched. The CDR3 runs to 13 residues. The CDR3 reads CSARTGASYEQYF. CDR3 coding DNA: TGCAGTGCTCGAACAGGGGCCTCCTACGAGCAGTACTTC.